The T cell receptor (beta chain) described here comes from a study of shared clonotypes between healthy human individuals. For the study at large: CD8 memory received one plate per donor, CD8 naive two, CD4 memory three and CD4 naive three.

Germline lookup yields CDR1 SGHVS and CDR2 FQNEAQ. Trimming shortened V by 3 bases and J by 11 bases, and 11 bases separated the two germline ends. The CDR3 is 12 amino acids. As for this clone: The antigen is undetermined.

Points from the study as a whole: Sampling included only blood; tissue repertoires likely differ.

Assay used: immunoSEQ multiplex PCR; TCRdb lists only in-frame clones, some missing. The sample lists 2 million or so clones, 85% to 95% occurring once. The J gene is TRBJ1-5, the V gene TRBV7-8; no firm D call. This sequence was found in a man aged 18 to 29 in good health. Sample: naive CD4+ T cells sorted from blood. Specified subset: CD45RA+ positively selected. The CDR3 nucleotides are TGTGCCAGCAGCTTTGGAGAATCGGCCCAGCATTTT. Its translation is CASSFGESAQHF.